The entry below gives a single TCR beta chain sequence along with its context. The record originates from a study of shared clonotypes between healthy human individuals. Assay execution proceeded at the deep level. The protocol was immunoSEQ multiplex PCR, while the TCRdb copy is restricted to in-frame clones and leaves out a portion. This table has around 560,000 clones, roughly 96% appearing once. As defined, naive CD8 cells were CD45RO-negative and positively selected for CCR7, with terminally differentiated effector memory CD45RA+ cells excluded. V lost 4 bases and J 3 bases, leaving 10 bases between the germline ends. In germline, CDR1 is SGHTS, CDR2 YDEGEE. The CDR3 is made up of 13 amino acids.

J is TRBJ1-2 and V is TRBV5-8; D possibly corresponds to TRBD1 (5 bases). The TCR comes from a woman younger than 45 in good health. Sample: naive CD8+ T cells sorted from blood. CDR3 coding DNA: TGTGCCAGCAGCCCGGGGACCCACTATGGCTACACCTTC. Amino acid sequence: CASSPGTHYGYTF.